This is a list of T cell receptor beta chains from one sample in a study of human T cells and chemical hapten exposure. Using its own MiXCR run on the RACE reads, TCRdb lists one record per CDR3 protein. In the table there are roughly 130,000 distinct CDR3 sequences, approximately 10% of which are singletons. Material: whole blood, obtained in connection with sensitization to the hapten diphenylcyclopropenone (DPC). Every receptor here comes from a woman aged 45-60 years with alopecia areata. Some clones in this sample may be carry-over from other donors' samples. The conserved cysteine and the conserved F or W are not part of the CDR3 here.

TRBJ1-5 TRBV6-6 ASSYPQDNTKGNQPQH
TRBJ2-7 TRBV9 ASSPTQGKQEQY
TRBJ1-2 TRBV30 AWRKGGSNYGYT
TRBJ2-3 TRBV12-3/TRBV12-4 ASSPAGRLGTDTQY
TRBJ2-5 TRBV28 ASSFRGKTQY
TRBJ1-4 TRBV20-1 SASSVTNEKLF
TRBJ1-6 TRBV20-1 SAIIGSALGDSPLH
TRBJ1-1 TRBV3-1 ASSQYWTENTEAF
TRBJ2-7 TRBV7-2 ASSLGAGGSYEQY
TRBJ2-4 TRBV11-2 ASSTRSSSVAKNIQY
TRBJ2-7 TRBV18 ASSQGTSGHEQY
TRBJ2-5 TRBV12-3/TRBV12-4 ASSPQTGGETQY
TRBJ1-1 TRBV28 ASRGKPEAF
TRBJ2-1 TRBV4-2 ASSQDGPGEYNEQF
TRBJ1-6 TRBV12-3/TRBV12-4 ASSLSFRNNSPLH
TRBJ2-2 TRBV15 ATSRSRVSGELF
TRBJ2-7 TRBV28 ASSLRGRTYEQY
TRBJ1-5 TRBV7-2 ASSLAGAGNQPQH